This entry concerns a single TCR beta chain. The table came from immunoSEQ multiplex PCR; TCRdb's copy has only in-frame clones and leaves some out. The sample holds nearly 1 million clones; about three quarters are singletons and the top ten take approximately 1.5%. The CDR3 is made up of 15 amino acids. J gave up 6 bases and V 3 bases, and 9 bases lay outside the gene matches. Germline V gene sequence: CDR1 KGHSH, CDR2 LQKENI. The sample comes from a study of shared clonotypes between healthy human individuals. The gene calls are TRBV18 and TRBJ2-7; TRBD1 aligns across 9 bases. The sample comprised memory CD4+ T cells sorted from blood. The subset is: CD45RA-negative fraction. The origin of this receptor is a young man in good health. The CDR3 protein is CASSPGTGSLGEQYF. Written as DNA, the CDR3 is TGTGCCAGCTCACCGGGGACAGGGTCATTAGGCGAGCAGTACTTC. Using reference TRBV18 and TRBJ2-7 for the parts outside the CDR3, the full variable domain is NAGVMQNPRHLVRRRGQEARLRCSPMKGHSHVYWYRQLPEEGLKFMVYLQKENIIDESGMPKERFSAEFPKEGPSILRIQQVVRGDSAAYFCASSPGTGSLGEQYFGPGTRLTVT.